This TCR beta chain was documented in a study of shared clonotypes between healthy human individuals. The germline V gene encodes CDR1 LNHDA and CDR2 SQIVND (reference sequence). The CDR3 runs to 17 residues. Trimming removed 6 bases at V and 3 bases at J, with 24 bases between. Assay: immunoSEQ multiplex PCR; the TCRdb copy retains only in-frame clones and omits some. The sample has about 450,000 clones, roughly 77% seen once. The chain is built from TRBV19 and TRBJ2-7; weak D call: TRBD2 (6 bases). Sequencing was carried out using PBMCs. The clonotype originates from a woman in her forties in good health. Some clones in this sample may be carry-over from other donors' samples. The CDR3, as DNA: TGTGCCAGTAGCCCCCTACCAACTAGCCAAACCATCTACGAGCAGTACTTC. It codes for CASSPLPTSQTIYEQYF. The full variable domain, rest sourced from reference TRBV19 and TRBJ2-7, is DGGITQSPKYLFRKEGQNVTLSCEQNLNHDAMYWYRQDPGQGLRLIYYSQIVNDFQKGDIAEGYSVSREKKESFPLTVTSAQKNPTAFYLCASSPLPTSQTIYEQYFGPGTRLTVT.